These 13 T cell receptor beta chains were all obtained from the same sample, sequenced in a study of blood T cell repertoires in COVID-19. Profiled with immunoSEQ multiplex PCR; TCRdb holds only in-frame clones, not every one. The sample lists 200,000 to 300,000 clones, around 87% seen once, with over 2% in the top ten. The specimen was peripheral blood. The origin of the receptors is a woman between 50 and 59 years old with acute or convalescent COVID-19.

The gene calls are TRBV24-1 and TRBJ2-3, with 8 bases matching TRBD2. CDR1 and CDR2 from the germline V gene are KGHDR and SFDVKD. The CDR3 runs 17 residues. With V trimmed by 5 bases and J by 1 base, 10 bases remained unmatched. The CDR3 spells CATSALGLVDRTDTQYF. CDR3 bases: TGTGCCACCAGTGCACTGGGACTAGTTGATCGCACAGATACGCAGTATTTT.

The chain carries TRBV19 and TRBJ1-4, with D perhaps TRBD1 (6 bases). Trimming removed 8 bases from V and 4 bases from J, with 11 bases in between. The CDR3 length is 13 residues. The germline CDR1 and CDR2 sequences are LNHDA and SQIVND (reference sequence). CDR3 nucleotides: TGTGCCAGTTTGAACAGGGATAATGAAAAACTGTTTTTT. Translating gives CASLNRDNEKLFF.

This clone was counted once. The V call is TRBV9, the J call TRBJ2-1; 11 bases are shared with TRBD2. The CDR3 is 18 amino acids. The junction had 6 bases not matched to a gene; V was cut back by 0 bases and J by 1 base. Per germline, CDR1 SGDLS and CDR2 YYNGEE. The CDR3 reads CASSVATSGRYSYNEQFF. DNA of the CDR3: TGTGCCAGCAGCGTAGCCACTAGCGGGAGATATTCCTACAATGAGCAGTTCTTC. Full variable domain (outside the CDR3, taken from reference TRBV9 and TRBJ2-1): DSGVTQTPKHLITATGQRVTLRCSPRSGDLSVYWYQQSLDQGLQFLIQYYNGEERAKGNILERFSAQQFPDLHSELNLSSLELGDSALYFCASSVATSGRYSYNEQFFGPGTRLTVL.

The chain is built from TRBV6-4 and TRBJ2-7; 9 nucleotides line up with TRBD1. The germline V gene encodes CDR1 MRHNA and CDR2 SNTAGT. The length of the CDR3 is 15 residues. The V gene end was trimmed by 2 bases and the J gene end by 6 bases; junction bases not matched to a gene: 8. CDR3 bases: TGTGCCAGCAGTGACGCACAGGGGGCCCCCTTCGAGCAGTACTTC. Its protein is CASSDAQGAPFEQYF.

The DNA for the CDR3 is TGTGCCATCACCAGCTCCGGACAGGGGCGAGGGGAGCAGTACTTC. Translated, it gives CAITSSGQGRGEQYF. The chain carries TRBV10-3 and TRBJ2-7; 9 bases match TRBD1. V dropped 7 bases and J dropped 7; count of bases not matched to a gene: 14. Germline lookup yields CDR1 ENHRY and CDR2 SYGVKD. The CDR3 runs to 15 residues.

The chain uses TRBV30 and TRBJ1-2; the D gene is possibly TRBD1 (6 bases). There are 14 residues in the CDR3. The germline CDR1 and CDR2 sequences are GTSNPN and SVGIG (reference sequence). Deletions cut 0 bases from V and 5 bases from J, with 13 bases between. CDR3: CAWSVMTGGYGYTF. The CDR3 coding sequence is TGTGCCTGGAGTGTAATGACAGGAGGATATGGCTACACCTTC.

This chain links TRBV5-4 with TRBJ2-7, with 13 bases lining up with TRBD2. The CDR3 is 17 residues long. The J segment lost 2 bases and the V segment lost 7 bases, leaving 12 bases of the junction unmatched. Germline assignment: CDR1 SGHNT and CDR2 YYREEE (reference sequence). The CDR3 sequence: CASGRGTSGTYTYEQYF. The CDR3 coding sequence is TGTGCCAGCGGAAGAGGGACTAGCGGGACCTACACCTACGAGCAGTACTTC.

The V gene is TRBV12-3 or TRBV12-4, the J gene TRBJ1-6, with D possibly TRBD1 on 6 matching bases. V dropped 5 bases and J dropped 14 bases, with 13 bases sitting between them. The CDR3 is 12 amino acids. This CDR3 reads CASSEGGATLHF. CDR3 coding DNA: TGTGCCAGCAGTGAGGGGGGGGCCACCCTCCACTTT.

This rearrangement joins TRBV7-3 to TRBJ2-5, with TRBD2 as a possible D gene (6 bases). V was pared by 5 bases and J by 0 bases, with 16 bases between. There are 16 residues in the CDR3. The germline gives CDR1 SGHTA, CDR2 FQGTGA. The CDR3 DNA follows: TGTGCCAGCAGCCTGAACCCGGGGGTAGACCAAGAGACCCAGTACTTC. Its translation: CASSLNPGVDQETQYF.

The chain is built from TRBV24-1 and TRBJ2-2, with D possibly TRBD1 on 6 matching bases. The CDR3 loop spans 16 amino acids. Germline V gene sequence: CDR1 KGHDR, CDR2 SFDVKD. V was clipped by 2 bases and J by 2 bases, with 11 bases between them. Written as DNA, the CDR3 is TGTGCCACCAGTGATTCGGGCAGGGGAAACACCGGGGAGCTGTTTTTT. This translates into CATSDSGRGNTGELFF.

The CDR3 region has the DNA TGTGCCAGCAGCTTACAGCGGGGGGCAATTAATGAGCAGTTCTTC. Protein product: CASSLQRGAINEQFF. V gene TRBV7-3 combines with J gene TRBJ2-1, with 9 bases fitting TRBD2. The J segment lost 7 bases and the V segment lost 2 bases, leaving 6 bases of the junction unmatched. Per germline, CDR1 SGHTA and CDR2 FQGTGA. This CDR3 contains 15 residues.

The CDR3 coding sequence is TGTGCCAGCAGTGGACTAGCGGGAGGATCCTACGAGCAGTACTTC. It codes for CASSGLAGGSYEQYF. V usage is TRBV6-2 or TRBV6-3 and J usage is TRBJ2-7; TRBD2 matches at 14 bases. Germline V gene sequence: CDR1 MNHEY, CDR2 SVGEGT. This CDR3 has 15 amino acids. The J segment lost 1 base and the V segment lost 5 bases, leaving 1 base of the junction unmatched.

The gene calls are TRBV24-1 and TRBJ2-1; 10 nucleotides match TRBD2. Germline loops: CDR1 KGHDR, CDR2 SFDVKD. This CDR3 spans 13 amino acids. Losses at the gene ends were 5 bases for V and 8 bases for J; bases not matched to a gene: 2. The CDR3 spells CATSVGTSDEQFF. In DNA, the CDR3 is TGTGCCACCAGTGTGGGGACTAGCGATGAGCAGTTCTTC.